A selection of T cell receptor beta chains follows, all from one sample in a study of cytomegalovirus exposure and HLA in healthy donors. Assay used: immunoSEQ multiplex PCR; TCRdb lists only in-frame clones, some missing. Of some 170,000 clones in the sample, around 75% were seen once. Sequences were obtained from PBMCs. The receptor source for this set is a male donor in good health and CMV-seronegative. Both conserved end residues are part of each CDR3. A D gene is named only where the DNA matches it firmly. Clone sizes are given selectively: once, few, many, or a class where the clone is expanded.

J gene: TRBJ2-5; V gene: TRBV28; D gene: NA; clone size: few; CDR3 protein: CASSFLQGSGKPNYNRETQYF; CDR3 DNA: TGTGCCAGCAGTTTTCTTCAGGGGTCCGGGAAACCGAATTACAACCGAGAGACCCAGTACTTC
J gene: TRBJ1-2; V gene: TRBV2; D gene: TRBD1; clone size: few; CDR3 protein: CASRFGGGEGYTF; CDR3 DNA: TGTGCCAGCAGATTCGGAGGGGGCGAGGGCTACACCTTC
J gene: TRBJ1-1; V gene: TRBV18; D gene: NA; clone size: NA; CDR3 protein: CASSPQEGNTEAFF; CDR3 DNA: TGTGCCAGCTCACCTCAAGAGGGGAACACTGAAGCTTTCTTT
J gene: TRBJ2-5; V gene: TRBV7-3; D gene: TRBD2; clone size: NA; CDR3 protein: CASSLRGGIGETQYF; CDR3 DNA: TGTGCCAGCAGCTTAAGGGGGGGGATTGGAGAGACCCAGTACTTC
J gene: TRBJ1-5; V gene: TRBV30; D gene: NA; clone size: NA; CDR3 protein: CAWGLLGNQPQHF; CDR3 DNA: TGTGCCTGGGGACTATTAGGAAATCAGCCCCAGCATTTT
J gene: TRBJ2-7; V gene: TRBV20-1; D gene: NA; clone size: once; CDR3 protein: CSASCYEQYF; CDR3 DNA: TGCAGTGCTAGCTGCTACGAGCAGTACTTC
J gene: TRBJ1-3; V gene: TRBV6-5; D gene: TRBD1; clone size: NA; CDR3 protein: CASSFRTGLSGNTIYF; CDR3 DNA: TGTGCCAGCAGTTTTCGGACAGGGCTTTCTGGAAACACCATATATTTT
J gene: TRBJ2-1; V gene: TRBV4-3; D gene: TRBD2; clone size: once; CDR3 protein: CASSQDTFGLAGGRQFF; CDR3 DNA: TGCGCCAGCAGCCAAGATACGTTTGGGCTAGCGGGGGGTCGGCAGTTCTTC
J gene: TRBJ2-1; V gene: TRBV9; D gene: TRBD2; clone size: NA; CDR3 protein: CASSVVSGSGYEQFF; CDR3 DNA: TGTGCCAGCAGCGTAGTCAGCGGGAGCGGCTATGAGCAGTTCTTC
J gene: TRBJ1-5; V gene: TRBV7-3; D gene: TRBD1; clone size: NA; CDR3 protein: CASSPGTGGQPQHF; CDR3 DNA: TGTGCCAGCAGCCCGGGGACAGGGGGCCAGCCCCAGCATTTT
J gene: TRBJ2-1; V gene: TRBV18; D gene: NA; clone size: NA; CDR3 protein: CASSQTLEQFF; CDR3 DNA: TGTGCCAGCTCACAGACTTTGGAGCAGTTCTTC
J gene: TRBJ1-2; V gene: TRBV12-5; D gene: TRBD1; clone size: NA; CDR3 protein: CASGLVISVQDREYGYTF; CDR3 DNA: TGTGCTAGTGGTTTGGTAATTTCGGTCCAGGACAGGGAATATGGCTACACCTTC
J gene: TRBJ1-5; V gene: TRBV28; D gene: TRBD1; clone size: once; CDR3 protein: CASSLRLTGSGNQPQHF; CDR3 DNA: TGTGCCAGCAGTTTACGACTGACAGGGTCCGGCAATCAGCCCCAGCATTTT
J gene: TRBJ1-1; V gene: TRBV18; D gene: NA; clone size: few; CDR3 protein: CASSRDRANTEAFF; CDR3 DNA: TGTGCCAGCTCCCGAGACAGAGCGAACACTGAAGCTTTCTTT
J gene: TRBJ1-5; V gene: TRBV7-8; D gene: TRBD1; clone size: NA; CDR3 protein: CASSLNLAGTGNNQPQHF; CDR3 DNA: TGTGCCAGCAGCTTAAACCTCGCCGGGACAGGGAACAATCAGCCCCAGCATTTT
J gene: TRBJ1-1; V gene: TRBV30; D gene: TRBD1; clone size: few; CDR3 protein: CAWWGDRGFDTEAFF; CDR3 DNA: TGTGCCTGGTGGGGGGACAGGGGTTTCGACACTGAAGCTTTCTTT
J gene: TRBJ1-5; V gene: TRBV28; D gene: TRBD1; clone size: NA; CDR3 protein: CASSLYGTGGDQPQHF; CDR3 DNA: TGTGCCAGCAGTTTATACGGGACAGGGGGCGATCAGCCCCAGCATTTT
J gene: TRBJ1-5; V gene: TRBV28; D gene: TRBD1; clone size: NA; CDR3 protein: CASKTQGASNQPQHF; CDR3 DNA: TGTGCCAGCAAAACACAGGGGGCGAGCAATCAGCCCCAGCATTTT
J gene: TRBJ1-1; V gene: TRBV29-1; D gene: TRBD1; clone size: few; CDR3 protein: CSVEGYQGAHGTEAFF; CDR3 DNA: TGCAGCGTTGAAGGTTACCAGGGGGCCCACGGCACTGAAGCTTTCTTT
J gene: TRBJ1-5; V gene: TRBV9; D gene: NA; clone size: NA; CDR3 protein: CASSAPGGARSERNQPQHF; CDR3 DNA: TGTGCCAGCAGCGCCCCGGGGGGGGCCCGATCTGAAAGAAATCAGCCCCAGCATTTT
J gene: TRBJ2-1; V gene: TRBV4-2; D gene: NA; clone size: once; CDR3 protein: CASSLTLVGGSDYNEQFF; CDR3 DNA: TGTGCCAGCAGCCTTACCTTGGTAGGAGGATCGGACTACAATGAGCAGTTCTTC
J gene: TRBJ1-1; V gene: TRBV10-1; D gene: TRBD1; clone size: many; CDR3 protein: CASSESAGGTEAFF; CDR3 DNA: TGCGCCAGCAGTGAGTCGGCAGGGGGAACTGAAGCTTTCTTT
J gene: TRBJ2-7; V gene: TRBV30; D gene: TRBD1; clone size: once; CDR3 protein: CAWSRGRLNEQYF; CDR3 DNA: TGTGCCTGGAGCAGGGGGCGCCTTAACGAGCAGTACTTC
J gene: TRBJ1-2; V gene: TRBV5-1; D gene: NA; clone size: NA; CDR3 protein: CASSFQGQRGSYGYTF; CDR3 DNA: TGCGCCAGCAGCTTTCAAGGACAGAGGGGAAGCTATGGCTACACCTTC
J gene: TRBJ1-1; V gene: TRBV15; D gene: NA; clone size: NA; CDR3 protein: CATSFPMNTEAFF; CDR3 DNA: TGTGCCACCAGCTTCCCCATGAACACTGAAGCTTTCTTT
J gene: TRBJ1-3; V gene: TRBV4-3; D gene: NA; clone size: few; CDR3 protein: CASSGSAVNF; CDR3 DNA: TGCGCCAGCAGTGGATCGGCGGTAAATTTT
J gene: TRBJ1-3; V gene: TRBV10-1; D gene: NA; clone size: NA; CDR3 protein: CASSTGPGNTIYF; CDR3 DNA: TGCGCCAGCAGTACAGGACCTGGAAACACCATATATTTT
J gene: TRBJ1-1; V gene: TRBV4-1; D gene: NA; clone size: NA; CDR3 protein: CASSQDIWAFPEAFF; CDR3 DNA: TGCGCCAGCAGCCAAGACATTTGGGCCTTCCCTGAAGCTTTCTTT
J gene: TRBJ1-6; V gene: TRBV5-6; D gene: NA; clone size: NA; CDR3 protein: CASSFRRDIGIQNSPLHF; CDR3 DNA: TGTGCCAGCAGCTTTAGACGGGACATAGGTATCCAGAATTCACCCCTCCACTTT